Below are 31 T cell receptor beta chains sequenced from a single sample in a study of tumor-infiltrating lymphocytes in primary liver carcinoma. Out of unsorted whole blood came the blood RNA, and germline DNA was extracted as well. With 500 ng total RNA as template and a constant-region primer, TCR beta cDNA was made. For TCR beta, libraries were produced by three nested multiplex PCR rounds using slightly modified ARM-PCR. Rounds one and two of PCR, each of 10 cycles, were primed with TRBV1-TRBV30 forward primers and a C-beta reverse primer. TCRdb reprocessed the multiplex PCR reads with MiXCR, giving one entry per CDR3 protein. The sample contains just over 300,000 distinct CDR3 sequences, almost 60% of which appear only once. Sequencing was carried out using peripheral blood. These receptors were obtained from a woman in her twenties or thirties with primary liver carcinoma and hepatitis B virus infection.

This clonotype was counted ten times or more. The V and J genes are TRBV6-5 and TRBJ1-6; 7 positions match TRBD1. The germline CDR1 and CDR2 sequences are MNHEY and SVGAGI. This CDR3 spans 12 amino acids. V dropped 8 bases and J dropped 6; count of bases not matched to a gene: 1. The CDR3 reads CASRDSNSPLHF. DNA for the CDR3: TGTGCCAGCCGGGACAGTAATTCACCCCTCCACTTT.

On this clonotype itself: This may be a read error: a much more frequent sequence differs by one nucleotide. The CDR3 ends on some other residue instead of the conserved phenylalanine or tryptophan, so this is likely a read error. This CDR3 is CASSQLAGGPNEQFS. CDR3 bases: TGTGCCAGCAGCCAACTAGCGGGAGGGCCGAATGAGCAGTTCTCC. The chain couples TRBV12-3 or TRBV12-4 to TRBJ2-1, with TRBD2 matching over 13 bases. This CDR3 region has 15 residues. Trimming at V came to 6 bases and at J to 7 bases, leaving 6 bases not matched to a gene.

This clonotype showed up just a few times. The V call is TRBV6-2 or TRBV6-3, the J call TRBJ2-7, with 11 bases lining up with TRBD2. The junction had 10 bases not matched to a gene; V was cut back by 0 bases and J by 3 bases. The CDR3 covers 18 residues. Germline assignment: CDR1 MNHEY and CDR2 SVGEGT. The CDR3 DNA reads TGTGCCAGCAGTTACTCGACCCATACTAGCGGGAGCTTCTACGAGCAGTACTTC. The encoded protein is CASSYSTHTSGSFYEQYF.

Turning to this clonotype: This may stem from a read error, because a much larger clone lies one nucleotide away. As DNA, the CDR3 is TGCAGCCCTATGTTCGGGATTCTGTACTTC. Translation: CSPMFGILYF. V usage is TRBV29-1 and J usage is TRBJ2-5, with D possibly TRBD2 on 5 matching bases. V was pared by 8 bases and J by 13 bases, with 17 bases between. The CDR3 totals 10 residues. Germline-derived CDR1 and CDR2 are SQVTM and ANQGSEA.

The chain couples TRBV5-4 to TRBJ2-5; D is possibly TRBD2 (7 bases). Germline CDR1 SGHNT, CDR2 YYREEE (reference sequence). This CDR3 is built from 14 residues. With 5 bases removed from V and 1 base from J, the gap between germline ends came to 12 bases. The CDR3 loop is CASRSGGPQETQYF. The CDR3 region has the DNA TGTGCCAGCAGATCGGGGGGCCCCCAAGAGACCCAGTACTTC.

The CDR3 coding sequence is TGCGCCAGCATGCCCGGTTCATGTCAAGAGACCCAGTACTTC. It codes for CASMPGSCQETQYF. The V call is TRBV5-1, the J call TRBJ2-5; D is ambiguous. Germline V gives CDR1 SGHRS, CDR2 YFSETQ. The ends were cut back, 6 bases at V and 2 bases at J, with 14 bases in the middle. CDR3 length equals 14 residues.

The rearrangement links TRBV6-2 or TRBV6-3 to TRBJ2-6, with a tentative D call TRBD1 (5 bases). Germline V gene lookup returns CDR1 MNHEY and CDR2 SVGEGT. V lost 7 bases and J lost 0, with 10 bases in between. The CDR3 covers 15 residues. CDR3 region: CASNPGISGANVLTF. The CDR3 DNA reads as TGTGCCAGCAACCCAGGGATCTCTGGGGCCAACGTCCTGACTTTC.

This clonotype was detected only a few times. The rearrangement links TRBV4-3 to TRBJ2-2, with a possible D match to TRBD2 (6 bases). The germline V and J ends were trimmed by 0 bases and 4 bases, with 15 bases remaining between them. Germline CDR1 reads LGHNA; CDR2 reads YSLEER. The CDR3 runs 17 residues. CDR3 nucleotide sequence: TGCGCCAGCAGCCAAGAGATGTCGGGAGAAGGCACCGGGGAGCTGTTTTTT. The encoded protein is CASSQEMSGEGTGELFF.

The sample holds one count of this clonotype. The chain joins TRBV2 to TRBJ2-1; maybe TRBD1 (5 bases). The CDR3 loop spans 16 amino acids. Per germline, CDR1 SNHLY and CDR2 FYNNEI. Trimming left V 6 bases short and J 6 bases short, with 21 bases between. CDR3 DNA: TGTGCCAGCAGGGTATTTCCGCGACAGAAAATCAATGAGCAGTTCTTC. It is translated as CASRVFPRQKINEQFF.

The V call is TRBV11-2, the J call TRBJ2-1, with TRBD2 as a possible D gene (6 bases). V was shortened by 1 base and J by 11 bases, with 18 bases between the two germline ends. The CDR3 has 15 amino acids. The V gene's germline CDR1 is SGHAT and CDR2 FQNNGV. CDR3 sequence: CASSLGTTFRSKQFF. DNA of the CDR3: TGTGCCAGCAGCTTAGGGACTACCTTTCGCTCTAAGCAGTTCTTC.

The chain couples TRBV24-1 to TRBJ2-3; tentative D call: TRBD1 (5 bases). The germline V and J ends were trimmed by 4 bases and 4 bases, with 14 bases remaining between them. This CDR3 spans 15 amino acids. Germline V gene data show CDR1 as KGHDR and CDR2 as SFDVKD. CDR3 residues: CATSDPPQGADTQYF. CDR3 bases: TGTGCCACCAGTGACCCCCCGCAGGGTGCAGATACGCAGTATTTT.

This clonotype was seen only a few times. The CDR3 here is CASRLTGGGGNTIYF. For the CDR3, the DNA is TGTGCCAGCAGGTTAACAGGGGGCGGTGGAAACACCATATATTTT. The J gene is TRBJ1-3, the V gene TRBV6-5, with 9 bases aligning to TRBD1. With 6 bases clipped from V and 3 bases from J, the junction kept 6 bases outside the gene matches. The length of the CDR3 is 15 residues. The germline CDR1 and CDR2 sequences are MNHEY and SVGAGI.

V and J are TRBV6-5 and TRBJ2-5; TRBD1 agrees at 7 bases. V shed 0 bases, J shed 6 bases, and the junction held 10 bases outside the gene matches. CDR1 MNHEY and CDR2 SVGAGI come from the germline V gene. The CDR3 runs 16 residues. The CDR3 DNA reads TGTGCCAGCAGTTACTCCGAAAATCTAGGGGGCCAGACCCAGTACTTC. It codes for CASSYSENLGGQTQYF.

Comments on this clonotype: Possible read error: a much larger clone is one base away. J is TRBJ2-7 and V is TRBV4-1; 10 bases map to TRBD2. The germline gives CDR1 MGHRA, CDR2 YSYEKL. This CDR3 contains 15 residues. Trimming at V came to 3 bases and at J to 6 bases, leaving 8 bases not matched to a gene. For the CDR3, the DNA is TGCGCCAGCAGCCATGTCGGAGCGGGAGGGACCGAGCAGTACTTC. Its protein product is CASSHVGAGGTEQYF.

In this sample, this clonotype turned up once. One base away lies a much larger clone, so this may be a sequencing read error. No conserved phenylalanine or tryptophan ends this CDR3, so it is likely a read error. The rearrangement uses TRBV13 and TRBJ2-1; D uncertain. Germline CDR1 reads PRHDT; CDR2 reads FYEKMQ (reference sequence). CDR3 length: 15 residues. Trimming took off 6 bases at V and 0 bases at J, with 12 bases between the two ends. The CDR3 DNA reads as TGTGCCAGCAGGAAGGAGAAAGGCTCCTACAATGAGCAGTTCTCC. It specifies CASRKEKGSYNEQFS.

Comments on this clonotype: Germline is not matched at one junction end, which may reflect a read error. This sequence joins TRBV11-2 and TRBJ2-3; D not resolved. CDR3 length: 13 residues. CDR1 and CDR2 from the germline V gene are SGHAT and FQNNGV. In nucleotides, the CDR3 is TGTGCCAGCAGCTTCCTACATCCAGATACGCAATATTTT. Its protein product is CASSFLHPDTQYF.

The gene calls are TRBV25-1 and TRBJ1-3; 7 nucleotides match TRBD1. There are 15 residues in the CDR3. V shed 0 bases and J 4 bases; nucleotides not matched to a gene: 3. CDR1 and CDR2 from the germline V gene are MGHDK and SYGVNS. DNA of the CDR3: TGTGCCAGCAGTGAATACGTGACAGGGGGAAACACCATATATTTT. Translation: CASSEYVTGGNTIYF.

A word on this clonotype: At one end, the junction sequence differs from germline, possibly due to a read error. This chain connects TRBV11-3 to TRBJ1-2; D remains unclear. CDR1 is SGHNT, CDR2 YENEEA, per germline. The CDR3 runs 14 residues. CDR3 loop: CASSPDGLDYGYIF. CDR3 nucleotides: TGTGCCAGCAGCCCCGACGGACTTGACTACGGCTACATCTTC.

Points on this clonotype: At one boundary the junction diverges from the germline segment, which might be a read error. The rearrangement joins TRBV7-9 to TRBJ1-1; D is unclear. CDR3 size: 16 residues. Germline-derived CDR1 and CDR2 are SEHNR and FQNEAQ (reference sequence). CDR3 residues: CASSLSDGVMNTETFF. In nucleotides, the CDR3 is TGTGCCAGCAGCTTGTCCGATGGGGTTATGAACACTGAAACTTTCTTT.

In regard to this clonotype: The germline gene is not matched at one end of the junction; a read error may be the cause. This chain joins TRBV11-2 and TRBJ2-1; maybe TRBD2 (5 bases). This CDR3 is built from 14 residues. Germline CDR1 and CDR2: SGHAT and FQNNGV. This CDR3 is CASSLNGSYNEQFF. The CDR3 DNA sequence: TGTGCCAGCAGCTTAAATGGGAGCTACAATGAGCAATTCTTC.

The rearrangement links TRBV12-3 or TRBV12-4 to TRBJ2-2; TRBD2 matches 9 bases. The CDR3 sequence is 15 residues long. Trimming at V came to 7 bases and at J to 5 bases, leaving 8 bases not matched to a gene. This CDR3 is CASNVSGRRTGELFF. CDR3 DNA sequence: TGTGCCAGCAACGTTAGCGGGAGAAGAACCGGGGAGCTGTTTTTT.

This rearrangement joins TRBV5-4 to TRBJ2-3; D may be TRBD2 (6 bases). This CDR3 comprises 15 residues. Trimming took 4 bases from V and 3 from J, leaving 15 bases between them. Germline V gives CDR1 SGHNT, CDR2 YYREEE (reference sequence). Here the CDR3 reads CASSTGTYLTDTQYF. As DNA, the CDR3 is TGTGCCAGCAGCACCGGGACTTACCTAACAGATACGCAGTATTTT. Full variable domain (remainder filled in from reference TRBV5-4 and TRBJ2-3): ETGVTQSPTHLIKTRGQQVTLRCSSQSGHNTVSWYQQALGQGPQFIFQYYREEENGRGNFPPRFSGLQFPNYSSELNVNALELDDSALYLCASSTGTYLTDTQYFGPGTRLTVL.

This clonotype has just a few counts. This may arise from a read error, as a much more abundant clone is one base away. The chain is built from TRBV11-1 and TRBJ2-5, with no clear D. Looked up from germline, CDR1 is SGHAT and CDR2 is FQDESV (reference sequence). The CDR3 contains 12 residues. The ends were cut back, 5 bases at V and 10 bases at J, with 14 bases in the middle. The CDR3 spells CASSRSTKIQYF. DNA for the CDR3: TGTGCCAGCAGCCGCTCAACTAAGATCCAGTACTTC.

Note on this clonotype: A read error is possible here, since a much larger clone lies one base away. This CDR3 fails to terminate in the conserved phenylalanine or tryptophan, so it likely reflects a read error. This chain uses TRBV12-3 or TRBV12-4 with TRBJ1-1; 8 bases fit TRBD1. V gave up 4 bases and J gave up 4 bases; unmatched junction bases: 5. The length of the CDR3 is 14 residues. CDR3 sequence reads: CASSYQGAVTEAFL. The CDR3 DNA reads TGTGCCAGCAGTTATCAGGGGGCTGTCACTGAAGCTTTCTTA.

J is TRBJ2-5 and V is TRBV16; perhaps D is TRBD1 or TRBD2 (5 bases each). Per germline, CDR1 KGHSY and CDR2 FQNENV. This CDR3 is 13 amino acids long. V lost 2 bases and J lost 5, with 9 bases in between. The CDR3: CASSQVGDETQYF. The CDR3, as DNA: TGTGCCAGCAGCCAAGTGGGGGATGAGACCCAGTACTTC.

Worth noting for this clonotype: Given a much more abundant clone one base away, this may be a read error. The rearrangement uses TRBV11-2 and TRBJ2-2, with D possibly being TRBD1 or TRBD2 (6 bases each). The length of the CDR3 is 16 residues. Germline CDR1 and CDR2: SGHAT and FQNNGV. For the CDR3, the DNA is TGTGTCAGCAGCTCCCGAGGGGGGCTTAACACCGGGGAGCTGTTTTTT. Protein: CVSSSRGGLNTGELFF.

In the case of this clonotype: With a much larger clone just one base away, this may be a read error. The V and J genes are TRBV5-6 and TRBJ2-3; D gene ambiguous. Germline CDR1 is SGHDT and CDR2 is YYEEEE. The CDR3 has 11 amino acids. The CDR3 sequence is CATSRADTQYF. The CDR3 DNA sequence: TGTGCCACCAGCCGGGCGGATACGCAGTATTTT. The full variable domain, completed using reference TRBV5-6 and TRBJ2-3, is DAGVTQSPTHLIKTRGQQVTLRCSPKSGHDTVSWYQQALGQGPQFIFQYYEEEERQRGNFPDRFSGHQFPNYSSELNVNALLLGDSALYLCATSRADTQYFGPGTRLTVL.

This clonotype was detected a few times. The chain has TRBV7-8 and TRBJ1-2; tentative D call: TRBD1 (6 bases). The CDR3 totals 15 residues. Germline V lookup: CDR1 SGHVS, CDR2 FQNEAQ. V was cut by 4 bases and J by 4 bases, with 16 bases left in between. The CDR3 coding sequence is TGTGCCAGCAGCTCGATGGACAGAACACTCTATGGCTACACCTTC. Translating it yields CASSSMDRTLYGYTF.

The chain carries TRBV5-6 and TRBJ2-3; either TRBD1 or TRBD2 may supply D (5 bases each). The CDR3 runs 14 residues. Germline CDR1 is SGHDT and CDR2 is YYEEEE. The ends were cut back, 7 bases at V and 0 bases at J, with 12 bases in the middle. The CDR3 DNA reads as TGTGCCAGCGGCTACAGGACTAGCACAGATACGCAGTATTTT. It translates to CASGYRTSTDTQYF.

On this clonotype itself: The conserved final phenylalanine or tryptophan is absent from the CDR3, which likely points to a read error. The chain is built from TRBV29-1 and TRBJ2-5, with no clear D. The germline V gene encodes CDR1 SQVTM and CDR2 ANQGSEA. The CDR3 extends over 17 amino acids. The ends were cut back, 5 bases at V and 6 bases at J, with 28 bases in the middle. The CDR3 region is CSVTPGGAIQSGKTQYL. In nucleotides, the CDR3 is TGCAGCGTTACTCCTGGCGGAGCGATCCAAAGTGGCAAGACCCAGTACCTC.

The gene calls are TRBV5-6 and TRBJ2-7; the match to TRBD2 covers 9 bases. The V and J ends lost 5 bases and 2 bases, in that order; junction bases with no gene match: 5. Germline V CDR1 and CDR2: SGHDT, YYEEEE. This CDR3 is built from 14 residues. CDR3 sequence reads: CASRRLADAYEQYF. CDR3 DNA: TGTGCCAGCAGGCGACTAGCGGACGCCTACGAGCAGTACTTC.